The rows below give T cell receptor beta chains drawn from one sample of a study of siplizumab effects on memory and regulatory T cells. Method: immunoSEQ multiplex PCR; TCRdb's copy keeps in-frame clones and lacks some. The sample shows over 100,000 clones, approximately 90% of them seen only once. The sequenced sample consisted of CD4+ T cells sorted from blood. The source is a human donor in good health. Each CDR3 is given with its conserved first and last residue. The order of the fields is CDR3 length, D gene, V gene, J gene, clone size, CDR3 protein, CDR3 DNA. A D gene is named only where the DNA matches it firmly. Clone size is given for some rows only: seen once, a few or many times, or a class if the clone is expanded.

15	.	TRBV9	TRBJ2-7	.	CASSVAWGTSYEQYF	TGTGCCAGCAGCGTAGCTTGGGGGACCTCGTACGAGCAGTACTTC
14	.	TRBV7-3	TRBJ2-3	.	CASSLIGIPDTQYF	TGTGCCAGCAGCTTAATAGGGATTCCCGATACGCAGTATTTT
13	.	TRBV28	TRBJ2-7	once	CASSTPTVYEQYF	TGTGCCAGCAGCACCCCGACGGTCTACGAGCAGTACTTC
13	.	TRBV7-6	TRBJ2-7	.	CASSLGVGYEQYF	TGTGCCAGCAGCCTAGGGGTCGGCTACGAGCAGTACTTC
12	.	TRBV6-6	TRBJ2-3	.	CASSPISDTQYF	TGTGCCAGCAGTCCCATCTCGGATACGCAGTATTTT
21	.	TRBV28	TRBJ1-2	.	CASVGGPGSRLGGTLAYGYTF	TGTGCCAGCGTGGGTGGGCCAGGGTCCAGGCTTGGGGGCACACTCGCCTATGGCTACACCTTC
14	.	TRBV27	TRBJ2-7	.	CASKRADRTYEQYF	TGTGCCAGCAAGAGGGCGGATCGTACCTACGAGCAGTACTTC
15	.	TRBV28	TRBJ2-3	.	CASSLGSGAILGQYF	TGTGCCAGCAGTTTAGGATCGGGGGCTATCCTAGGGCAGTATTTT
11	.	TRBV29-1	TRBJ2-5	.	CSGGDWETQYF	TGCAGCGGAGGGGATTGGGAGACCCAGTACTTC
19	TRBD2	TRBV9	TRBJ2-1	.	CASSPRGASGSPVRNEQFF	TGTGCCAGCAGCCCGAGAGGCGCTAGCGGGAGTCCCGTACGTAATGAGCAGTTCTTC
11	TRBD2	TRBV14	TRBJ2-5	.	CASAGGQTQYF	TGTGCCAGCGCGGGAGGCCAGACCCAGTACTTC
15	.	TRBV28	TRBJ2-1	medium-sized	CASSPQGAGYNEQFF	TGTGCCAGCAGTCCCCAGGGCGCCGGCTACAATGAGCAGTTCTTC
15	TRBD1	TRBV15	TRBJ1-3	.	CATSRDRGIINTIYF	TGTGCCACCAGCAGAGACAGGGGGATAATAAACACCATATATTTT
17	TRBD2	TRBV11-3	TRBJ2-1	.	CASSLVLASGPYNEQFF	TGTGCCAGCAGCTTAGTCCTGGCTAGCGGGCCCTACAATGAGCAGTTCTTC
14	.	TRBV30	TRBJ1-1	.	CAWTPRLRGLRAFF	TGTGCCTGGACCCCTAGACTCCGGGGCCTCAGAGCTTTCTTT
14	.	TRBV28	TRBJ1-1	.	CATETGPINTEAFF	TGTGCCACCGAGACAGGACCTATTAACACTGAAGCTTTCTTT
16	.	TRBV18	TRBJ2-3	.	CASSPRSGGSTDTQYF	TGTGCCAGCTCACCCCGCTCAGGCGGGTCGACAGATACGCAGTATTTT
12	.	TRBV30	TRBJ1-2	once	CAWSVRKGGYTF	TGTGCCTGGAGTGTACGCAAGGGGGGCTACACCTTC
11	.	TRBV5-5	TRBJ1-1	.	CASSFNVEAFF	TGTGCCAGCAGCTTTAACGTTGAAGCTTTCTTT
14	TRBD1	TRBV27	TRBJ1-2	once	CASSPGQGNYGYTF	TGTGCCAGCAGCCCGGGACAGGGCAACTATGGCTACACCTTC